The 3 T cell receptor beta chains presented below share a single source sample, sequenced in a study of blood T cell repertoires in COVID-19 (TCRdb year 2020). The protocol used for the library was the immunoSEQ multiplex PCR assay. This is the immuneACCESS table as TCRdb keeps it, with only in-frame sequences that have V and J called. A part of the clones is gone; compared with another copy, unresolved V genes explain less than half, and the rest is unexplained. Here the sample has about 81,000 clones; 88% occur a single time. The ten largest clones add up to more than 5.5% of the sample. The sequenced sample was peripheral blood. Receptor source: a man in his 70s with acute or convalescent COVID-19.

This chain links TRBV3-1 (or the pseudogene TRBV3-2) with TRBJ2-7, with 7 bases that match TRBD1. The V segment lost 1 base and the J segment 2 bases; nucleotides outside the gene matches: 8. This CDR3 spans 16 amino acids. Germline V lookup: CDR1 LGHDT, CDR2 YNNKEL (reference sequence). The CDR3 coding sequence is TGTGCCAGCAGCCAAGCGCACGGGACAGTAGCCTACGAGCAGTACTTC. It yields the protein CASSQAHGTVAYEQYF.

This chain uses TRBV2 with TRBJ1-2; D perhaps matches TRBD1 (5 bases). In germline, CDR1 is SNHLY, CDR2 FYNNEI. The CDR3 runs to 13 residues. Trimming cost V 6 bases and J 8 bases, with 16 bases left between them. The CDR3 DNA reads as TGTGCCAGCAGCCTAGACAAAACAGGAGGCTACACCTTC. Encoded protein: CASSLDKTGGYTF.

The CDR3: CASSAWDRGPTGGNTIYF. DNA of the CDR3: TGTGCCAGCAGCGCCTGGGACAGGGGCCCCACAGGTGGAAACACCATATATTTT. The genes are TRBV7-9 and TRBJ1-3, with TRBD1 identical over 10 bases. The V segment lost 5 bases and the J segment 3 bases; nucleotides outside the gene matches: 13. CDR1 is SEHNR and CDR2 is FQNEAQ in the germline V gene (reference sequence). The CDR3 sequence is 18 residues long.